The 29 T cell receptor beta chains below come from one sample, sequenced in a study of shared clonotypes between healthy human individuals. TCRdb's copy holds only in-frame clones and misses some; the assay was immunoSEQ multiplex PCR. The sample shows 600,000 to 800,000 clones, 55% to 75% of them seen only once. The sample comprised memory CD4+ T cells sorted from blood. This sample's subset: CD45RA-negative fraction. All receptors derive from a woman in her 30s in good health.

In DNA form, the CDR3 reads TGTGCCAGCAGTTCCGGACTAGCGGGGGCGGATGTGATGGGAGAGACCCAGTACTTC. Translating it yields CASSSGLAGADVMGETQYF. This chain uses TRBV5-4 with TRBJ2-5; 13 nucleotides align to TRBD2. This CDR3 is built from 19 residues. V gave up 5 bases and J gave up 4 bases; unmatched junction bases: 17. Germline lookup yields CDR1 SGHNT and CDR2 YYREEE (reference sequence).

The chain employs TRBV2 and TRBJ1-1; D is perhaps TRBD1 (6 bases). This CDR3 has 14 amino acids. Per germline, CDR1 SNHLY and CDR2 FYNNEI. Trimming shortened V by 8 bases and J by 0 bases, and 13 bases separated the two germline ends. The CDR3 nucleotides are TGTGCCAGCGTCAACAGGGACGTGAACACTGAAGCTTTCTTT. Translation: CASVNRDVNTEAFF.

V and J are TRBV10-3 and TRBJ2-7; 7 bases match TRBD1. The CDR3 sequence is 13 residues long. Germline-derived CDR1 and CDR2 are ENHRY and SYGVKD. The CDR3 DNA reads as TGTGCTTCGGGACAGAGCAATAATTACGAGCAGTACTTC. This sequence encodes CASGQSNNYEQYF.

The chain combines TRBV5-4 with TRBJ1-1; maybe TRBD1 (5 bases). Trimming left V 0 bases short and J 0 bases short, with 9 bases between. The V gene's germline CDR1 is SGHNT and CDR2 YYREEE (reference sequence). This CDR3 region has 15 residues. The CDR3 DNA reads as TGTGCCAGCAGCTTGGCCCGGGGCCTGAACACTGAAGCTTTCTTT. Residues: CASSLARGLNTEAFF.

This clone was seen a handful of times. Other DNA sequences of this sample code for an identical CDR3. V usage is TRBV10-2 and J usage is TRBJ1-1; D unclear. The CDR3 has 14 amino acids. Germline loops: CDR1 WSHSY, CDR2 SAAADI. V lost 6 bases and J lost 0, with 11 bases in between. As DNA, the CDR3 is TGCGCCAGCAGGCTGACCAGAATGAACACTGAAGCTTTCTTT. It specifies CASRLTRMNTEAFF.

This clone is a singleton in its sample. V usage is TRBV9 and J usage is TRBJ2-3, with D perhaps being TRBD1 or TRBD2 (5 bases each). Germline V lookup: CDR1 SGDLS, CDR2 YYNGEE. This CDR3 spans 16 amino acids. The V end was cut by 3 bases, the J end by 0 bases, with 14 bases between. CDR3 in amino acids: CASSAGLHTSTDTQYF. As DNA, the CDR3 is TGTGCCAGCAGCGCGGGGCTTCATACTAGCACAGATACGCAGTATTTT.

Details on this clone: The sample carries other DNA sequences with the same CDR3. As DNA, the CDR3 is TGCGCCAGCAGCCGTCGACTAGCGGAAGGCACCGGGGAGCTGTTTTTT. This translates into CASSRRLAEGTGELFF. This chain joins TRBV4-1 and TRBJ2-2, with 9 bases identical to TRBD2. Germline V CDR1 and CDR2: MGHRA, YSYEKL. Trimming took 4 bases from V and 4 from J; bases not matched to a gene: 7. The CDR3 loop spans 16 amino acids.

V usage is TRBV6-1 and J usage is TRBJ1-1, with 9 bases matching TRBD1. Germline V gene sequence: CDR1 MNHNS, CDR2 SASEGT. The V gene end was trimmed by 8 bases and the J gene end by 8 bases; junction bases not matched to a gene: 12. This CDR3 comprises 14 residues. Here the CDR3 DNA reads TGTGCCAGCTGCCTAGGACAGGGGATTGTCGAAGCTTTCTTT. Its translation: CASCLGQGIVEAFF.

In its sample, this clone was seen once. CDR3 bases: TGTGCCAGCAGTGCCGTCGAAGAGCTCTATGGCTACACCTTC. Its translation is CASSAVEELYGYTF. This chain connects TRBV2 to TRBJ1-2; D unresolved. With 4 bases removed from V and 4 bases from J, the gap between germline ends came to 13 bases. This CDR3 has 14 residues. Germline V gene data show CDR1 as SNHLY and CDR2 as FYNNEI.

This rearrangement joins TRBV7-3 to TRBJ2-1, with 12 bases lining up with TRBD1. The CDR3 extends over 15 amino acids. Germline values: CDR1 SGHTA, CDR2 FQGTGA. V trimming: 4 bases; J trimming: 6 bases; junction bases outside the gene matches: 4. The DNA for the CDR3 is TGTGCCAGCAGCTGGGACAGGGGGCTCTTCAATGAGCAGTTCTTC. The encoded protein is CASSWDRGLFNEQFF.

As for this clone: The same CDR3 is also encoded by other DNA sequences in this sample. V is TRBV7-3 and J is TRBJ2-7; D unresolved. Germline V lookup: CDR1 SGHTA, CDR2 FQGTGA. CDR3 length equals 13 residues. With 2 bases removed from V and 2 bases from J, the gap between germline ends came to 7 bases. The CDR3 coding sequence is TGTGCCAGCAGCTTAGGCAGAACCTACGAGCAGTACTTC. Translated, it gives CASSLGRTYEQYF.

Only a few counts were recorded for this clone. The chain combines TRBV5-1 with TRBJ1-1; D perhaps matches TRBD1 (6 bases). The V gene lost 5 bases and the J gene lost 0 bases, with 11 bases spanning the gap. The CDR3 consists of 14 residues. Germline CDR1 reads SGHRS; CDR2 reads YFSETQ. The CDR3 here is CASSQDSMNTEAFF. The CDR3 DNA reads as TGCGCCAGCAGTCAGGACAGCATGAACACTGAAGCTTTCTTT.

The V and J genes are TRBV28 and TRBJ1-3, with 8 bases identical to TRBD1. The CDR3 has 13 residues. Germline CDR1 is MDHEN and CDR2 is SYDVKM. The ends lost 5 bases at V and 11 bases at J; junction bases unmatched: 8. The CDR3 loop is CASSQWTGHSIYF. CDR3 nucleotide sequence: TGTGCCAGCAGTCAGTGGACAGGGCACTCCATATATTTT. Full variable domain (remainder filled in from reference TRBV28 and TRBJ1-3): DVKVTQSSRYLVKRTGEKVFLECVQDMDHENMFWYRQDPGLGLRLIYFSYDVKMKEKGDIPEGYSVSREKKERFSLILESASTNQTSMYLCASSQWTGHSIYFGEGSWLTVV.

CDR3 DNA sequence: TGTGCCAGCAGTTACCGGAACTACATGAACACTGAAGCTTTCTTT. It encodes CASSYRNYMNTEAFF. This rearrangement joins TRBV6-5 to TRBJ1-1; D unclear. Germline-derived CDR1 and CDR2 are MNHEY and SVGAGI. V lost 2 bases and J lost 0, with 10 bases in between. The CDR3 totals 15 residues.

This rearrangement joins TRBV20-1 to TRBJ1-2, with no clear D. CDR3 length equals 11 residues. V lost 6 bases, J lost 8 bases, and 13 bases lay in between. Looked up from germline, CDR1 is DFQATT and CDR2 is SNEGSKA (reference sequence). CDR3 amino acids: CSAIRNAGYTF. The CDR3 region has the DNA TGCAGTGCCATCCGAAACGCGGGCTACACCTTC.

About this clone itself: Sequence at one end of the junction differs from germline and may be a read error. V gene TRBV5-1 combines with J gene TRBJ2-7; D is unresolved. Germline V gene lookup returns CDR1 SGHRS and CDR2 YFSETQ. The CDR3 extends over 11 amino acids. CDR3 sequence: CASSFSHEQYF. The DNA of the CDR3 is TGCGCCAGCAGCTTCTCCCACGAGCAGTACTTC.

The rearrangement links TRBV2 to TRBJ2-1, with TRBD2 identical over 10 bases. Germline loops: CDR1 SNHLY, CDR2 FYNNEI. V shed 3 bases and J 8 bases; nucleotides not matched to a gene: 4. This CDR3 region has 14 residues. The CDR3 bases are TGTGCCAGCAGTGAGCAGCGGGAGGGTTATGAGCAGTTCTTC. Translating gives CASSEQREGYEQFF.

This clone has a handful of counts. The chain couples TRBV9 to TRBJ1-2; D not resolved. CDR1 is SGDLS, CDR2 YYNGEE, per germline. V lost 3 bases and J 5 bases, leaving 8 bases between the germline ends. The CDR3 runs to 12 residues. CDR3 in amino acids: CASSAHWYGYTF. DNA of the CDR3: TGTGCCAGCAGCGCCCACTGGTATGGCTACACCTTC.

Note on this clone: Since a much larger clone is just one base distant, this may be a read error. The V call is TRBV6-6, the J call TRBJ2-6, with D possibly being TRBD2 (5 bases). The V and J ends lost 6 bases and 0 bases respectively, with 6 bases between them. Looked up from germline, CDR1 is MNHNY and CDR2 is SVGAGI (reference sequence). The CDR3 length is 14 residues. The CDR3 DNA is TGTGCCAGCAGGGCGGGCTCTGGGGCCAACGTCCTGACTTTC. Its translation is CASRAGSGANVLTF.

The rearrangement links TRBV11-2 to TRBJ2-5, with 9 positions matching TRBD1. CDR1 SGHAT and CDR2 FQNNGV come from the germline V gene. The CDR3 covers 15 residues. The J segment lost 4 bases and the V segment lost 2 bases, leaving 5 bases of the junction unmatched. The CDR3: CASSLSQGAIETQYF. The CDR3 nucleotides read TGTGCCAGCAGCTTATCACAGGGGGCTATAGAGACCCAGTACTTC.

The rearrangement joins TRBV19 to TRBJ1-4, with unresolved D. The V end lost 3 bases, the J end lost 0 bases, and 8 bases lay between the germline ends. The CDR3 sequence is 15 residues long. CDR1 LNHDA and CDR2 SQIVND come from the germline V gene (reference sequence). The chain's CDR3 is CASSISVTTNEKLFF. The CDR3 DNA sequence: TGTGCCAGTAGTATTTCGGTGACAACTAATGAAAAACTGTTTTTT.

The chain couples TRBV5-1 to TRBJ2-1; 7 bases match TRBD2. The CDR3 loop spans 15 amino acids. With 4 bases clipped from V and 7 bases from J, the junction kept 11 bases outside the gene matches. CDR1 and CDR2 (germline): SGHRS, YFSETQ. DNA of the CDR3: TGCGCCAGCAGCCCCCCGCGGGAGACGACTAATGAGCAGTTCTTC. Its protein is CASSPPRETTNEQFF.

The chain has TRBV6-1 and TRBJ1-4; D is unclear. The CDR3 covers 14 residues. The V gene lost 3 bases and the J gene lost 0 bases, with 5 bases spanning the gap. CDR1 is MNHNS, CDR2 SASEGT, per germline. The CDR3 sequence is CASSDRTTNEKLFF. Here the CDR3 DNA reads TGTGCCAGCAGTGACAGAACAACTAATGAAAAACTGTTTTTT.

This clone was picked up a small number of times. The chain employs TRBV18 and TRBJ2-3; D remains ambiguous. The ends were cut back, 0 bases at V and 2 bases at J, with 12 bases in the middle. This CDR3 comprises 16 residues. The germline gives CDR1 KGHSH, CDR2 LQKENI. The CDR3 is CASSPPSTPATDTQYF. CDR3 nucleotides: TGTGCCAGCTCACCACCCAGTACACCCGCCACAGATACGCAGTATTTT. The variable domain in full, with the rest retrieved from reference TRBV18 and TRBJ2-3, is NAGVMQNPRHLVRRRGQEARLRCSPMKGHSHVYWYRQLPEEGLKFMVYLQKENIIDESGMPKERFSAEFPKEGPSILRIQQVVRGDSAAYFCASSPPSTPATDTQYFGPGTRLTVL.

This chain connects TRBV6-6 to TRBJ1-1; the D gene is possibly TRBD1 (5 bases). V was shortened by 6 bases and J by 1 base, with 12 bases between the two germline ends. Germline lookup yields CDR1 MNHNY and CDR2 SVGAGI (reference sequence). The CDR3 is made up of 14 amino acids. CDR3 residues: CASSTRGGNTEAFF. In DNA form, the CDR3 reads TGTGCCAGCAGCACAAGGGGTGGGAACACTGAAGCTTTCTTT.

The V gene is TRBV9, the J gene TRBJ2-3, with a weak D call TRBD2 (5 bases). The CDR3 runs 14 residues. Trimming removed 3 bases at V and 3 bases at J, with 11 bases between. From germline, CDR1 is SGDLS and CDR2 YYNGEE. CDR3 region: CASSAELGTDTQYF. The DNA of the CDR3 is TGTGCCAGCAGCGCGGAACTAGGAACAGATACGCAGTATTTT.

The CDR3 region has the DNA TGTGCCAGCAGTAGACAGCCGAATTCACCCCTCCACTTT. It codes for CASSRQPNSPLHF. This chain connects TRBV2 to TRBJ1-6, with D tentatively TRBD1 (5 bases). V dropped 5 bases and J dropped 7 bases, with 9 bases sitting between them. CDR1 is SNHLY and CDR2 is FYNNEI in the germline V gene. The CDR3 has 13 amino acids.

This sequence joins TRBV4-2 and TRBJ2-7; the match to TRBD1 covers 8 bases. Per germline, CDR1 LGHNA and CDR2 YNFKEQ. Trimming at V came to 0 bases and at J to 7 bases, leaving 17 bases not matched to a gene. The CDR3 consists of 18 residues. In DNA, the CDR3 is TGTGCCAGCAGCCAAGATCGGGGTAGTGGGCAGGGGGCACGGGAGCAGTACTTC. This codes for CASSQDRGSGQGAREQYF.

This sequence joins TRBV27 and TRBJ1-1; 7 bases agree with TRBD1. The V segment lost 6 bases and the J segment 1 base; nucleotides outside the gene matches: 5. The germline V gene encodes CDR1 MNHEY and CDR2 SMNVEV (reference sequence). There are 14 residues in the CDR3. As DNA, the CDR3 is TGTGCCAGCAGGGGACAGCCCTGGAACACTGAAGCTTTCTTT. Protein: CASRGQPWNTEAFF.